The 22 T cell receptor beta chains below were found in one sample sequenced in a study of CD8 T cells in ankylosing spondylitis. No antigens are known for them. MiXCR, run by TCRdb on the 5' RACE reads, gives a single entry per CDR3 protein. The repertoire holds 400,000 or so distinct CDR3 sequences, with 20% to 30% as singletons. Notes on the study in general: In ankylosing spondylitis blood, a motif of several highly homologous TCR beta variants appeared characteristic.

Sample: blood, either unsorted or a sorted T cell fraction (not recorded which). These receptors originate from a male donor with ankylosing spondylitis.

V usage is TRBV20-1 and J usage is TRBJ2-5; 8 bases line up with TRBD2. This CDR3 region has 17 residues. J was trimmed by 5 bases and V by 3 bases; bases with no gene match: 17. Germline CDR1 is DFQATT and CDR2 is SNEGSKA (reference sequence). This CDR3 is CSASRASGTSAEETQYF. DNA for the CDR3: TGCAGTGCTAGCAGAGCTTCCGGGACTAGTGCCGAGGAGACCCAGTACTTC.

The rearrangement uses TRBV3-1 and TRBJ1-3; D perhaps matches TRBD1 (5 bases). Trimming shortened V by 4 bases and J by 2 bases, and 9 bases separated the two germline ends. The germline CDR1 and CDR2 sequences are LGHDT and YNNKEL (reference sequence). The CDR3 runs to 14 residues. The CDR3 DNA sequence: TGTGCCAGCAGCCCGTTGGGGGCTGGAAACACCATATATTTT. Its translation is CASSPLGAGNTIYF.

This clonotype was seen a few times. The J gene is TRBJ2-3, the V gene TRBV20-1; D is tentatively TRBD1 or TRBD2 (5 bases each). CDR3 length: 15 residues. Deletions cut 8 bases from V and 1 base from J, with 19 bases between. Germline V gene data show CDR1 as DFQATT and CDR2 as SNEGSKA (reference sequence). CDR3 DNA: TGCAGTCACGTCTCGGGACCAACCCGCACAGATACGCAGTATTTT. Translated: CSHVSGPTRTDTQYF.

V is TRBV11-2 and J is TRBJ1-2; D possibly corresponds to TRBD1 (6 bases). Germline V CDR1 and CDR2: SGHAT, FQNNGV. The length of the CDR3 is 17 residues. The germline V and J ends were trimmed by 4 bases and 0 bases, with 18 bases remaining between them. CDR3 loop: CASSSGTWDKTNYGYTF. The CDR3 nucleotides are TGTGCCAGCAGCTCTGGGACATGGGACAAAACTAACTATGGCTACACCTTC.

This clonotype was seen a few times. CDR3 in amino acids: CASSIGRKRPHPHEQFF. The CDR3 coding sequence is TGTGCCAGTAGTATAGGGAGGAAGCGCCCCCACCCCCATGAGCAGTTCTTC. The chain links TRBV19 to TRBJ2-1; TRBD2 might be the D (5 bases). Germline V gene data show CDR1 as LNHDA and CDR2 as SQIVND (reference sequence). V was cut by 1 base and J by 8 bases, with 21 bases left in between. The CDR3 extends over 17 amino acids.

The chain uses TRBV29-1 and TRBJ2-1, with TRBD2 as a possible D gene (7 bases). Trimming cost V 6 bases and J 5 bases, with 14 bases left between them. The V gene's germline CDR1 is SQVTM and CDR2 ANQGSEA. The CDR3 is 13 amino acids. CDR3 protein: CSVAIGGDNEQFF. CDR3 nucleotides: TGCAGCGTCGCTATAGGGGGGGACAATGAGCAGTTCTTC.

The sample holds a few counts of this clonotype. The V call is TRBV5-1, the J call TRBJ2-4; D tentatively fits TRBD1 or TRBD2 (5 bases each). Trimming stripped 3 bases from V and 8 bases from J, with 15 bases between. CDR1 and CDR2 (germline): SGHRS, YFSETQ. This CDR3 has 14 residues. CDR3 coding DNA: TGCGCCAGCAGCTCCGGGACCCAAGGGGACATTCAGTACTTC. It yields the protein CASSSGTQGDIQYF.

The sample holds a few counts of this clonotype. The chain couples TRBV6-1 to TRBJ2-7, with D perhaps given as TRBD1 or TRBD2 (5 bases each). Looked up from germline, CDR1 is MNHNS and CDR2 is SASEGT. Trimming took 6 bases from V and 0 from J, leaving 12 bases between them. The CDR3 contains 14 residues. The CDR3 DNA is TGTGCCAGCAGAGACGGGGCAAGCTCCTACGAGCAGTACTTC. Encoded protein: CASRDGASSYEQYF.

This clonotype was counted at least ten times. CDR3 nucleotides: TGTGCCAGCAGCTTGGGGGTCGGGCAGCCCCAGCATTTT. Its translation is CASSLGVGQPQHF. The chain links TRBV5-5 to TRBJ1-5; D gene unclear. Trimming took off 0 bases at V and 7 bases at J, with 8 bases between the two ends. Germline V lookup: CDR1 SGHKS, CDR2 YYEKEE (reference sequence). The CDR3 totals 13 residues. The full variable domain, in which reference TRBV5-5 and TRBJ1-5 provide the parts outside the CDR3, is DAGVTQSPTHLIKTRGQQVTLRCSPISGHKSVSWYQQVLGQGPQFIFQYYEKEERGRGNFPDRFSARQFPNYSSELNVNALLLGDSALYLCASSLGVGQPQHFGDGTRLSIL.

This clonotype was seen only a few times. This rearrangement joins TRBV5-1 to TRBJ2-5, with D perhaps being TRBD1 or TRBD2 (6 bases each). The ends were cut back, 0 bases at V and 4 bases at J, with 10 bases in the middle. Looked up from germline, CDR1 is SGHRS and CDR2 is YFSETQ. CDR3 length: 14 residues. CDR3 residues: CASSLEQGGETQYF. DNA of the CDR3: TGCGCCAGCAGCTTGGAACAGGGAGGAGAGACCCAGTACTTC.

This clonotype was recorded many times. This chain joins TRBV7-8 and TRBJ1-5, with D possibly being TRBD1 (5 bases). CDR1 is SGHVS, CDR2 FQNEAQ, per germline. V dropped 2 bases and J dropped 6 bases, with 5 bases sitting between them. This CDR3 region has 12 residues. The CDR3 reads CASSLTGQPQHF. The CDR3 DNA reads as TGTGCCAGCAGCTTAACAGGTCAGCCCCAGCATTTT.

The rearrangement uses TRBV20-1 and TRBJ2-7; D is undetermined. Germline V gene lookup returns CDR1 DFQATT and CDR2 SNEGSKA (reference sequence). This CDR3 region has 12 residues. V shed 6 bases and J shed 2 bases, with 11 bases lying between them. CDR3: CSADQRAYEQYF. The CDR3 DNA sequence: TGCAGTGCCGACCAAAGAGCCTACGAGCAGTACTTC.

The genes are TRBV3-1 and TRBJ2-5; 9 bases match TRBD2. The CDR3 length is 15 residues. The germline V gene encodes CDR1 LGHDT and CDR2 YNNKEL (reference sequence). Germline trimming cut 3 bases from V and 7 bases from J; bases unmatched to any gene: 9. The CDR3 DNA reads TGTGCCAGCAGCCAGAGTAGCGGGAGTGAGGGGACCCAGTACTTC. This translates into CASSQSSGSEGTQYF.

This clonotype has a handful of counts. This sequence joins TRBV7-9 and TRBJ1-2; D remains ambiguous. The V end was cut by 0 bases, the J end by 6 bases, with 11 bases between. The CDR3 loop spans 14 amino acids. Germline-derived CDR1 and CDR2 are SEHNR and FQNEAQ (reference sequence). The CDR3 sequence is CASSLALGIDGYTF. DNA for the CDR3: TGTGCCAGCAGCTTAGCGTTGGGAATCGATGGCTACACCTTC.

The J gene is TRBJ2-1, the V gene TRBV20-1, with 7 bases lining up with TRBD1. The CDR3 is 15 residues long. The V gene end was trimmed by 1 base and the J gene end by 4 bases; junction bases not matched to a gene: 7. Germline CDR1 and CDR2: DFQATT and SNEGSKA (reference sequence). The CDR3 sequence is CSARGRGQSYNEQFF. For the CDR3, the DNA is TGCAGTGCTAGAGGTCGGGGACAGAGTTACAATGAGCAGTTCTTC.

In this sample, this clonotype turned up many times. The rearrangement links TRBV20-1 to TRBJ1-5; TRBD1 aligns across 8 bases. CDR3 length: 14 residues. The J segment lost 0 bases and the V segment lost 6 bases, leaving 4 bases of the junction unmatched. Germline CDR1 and CDR2: DFQATT and SNEGSKA (reference sequence). The CDR3 here is CSAAQGASNQPQHF. Here the CDR3 DNA reads TGCAGTGCAGCCCAGGGGGCTAGCAATCAGCCCCAGCATTTT.

The chain has TRBV11-2 and TRBJ1-3, with no clear D. The CDR3 is made up of 13 amino acids. The V gene lost 5 bases and the J gene lost 4 bases, with 9 bases spanning the gap. Germline V gene data show CDR1 as SGHAT and CDR2 as FQNNGV. The CDR3 is CASSNDRGNTIYF. In DNA, the CDR3 is TGTGCCAGCAGCAATGACCGGGGAAACACCATATATTTT.

This clonotype was observed a few times. The V and J genes are TRBV4-2 and TRBJ2-5; D not certain. With 4 bases removed from V and 5 bases from J, the gap between germline ends came to 14 bases. CDR3 length: 14 amino acids. From germline, CDR1 is LGHNA and CDR2 YNFKEQ. The CDR3 protein is CASSPPGVEETQYF. The CDR3, as DNA: TGTGCCAGCAGCCCTCCTGGGGTAGAGGAGACCCAGTACTTC.

In this sample, this clonotype turned up a few times. V usage is TRBV5-1 and J usage is TRBJ1-1, with TRBD1 identical over 7 bases. The CDR3 is made up of 14 amino acids. Trimming removed 4 bases from V and 4 bases from J; junction bases left unmatched: 7. Germline V lookup: CDR1 SGHRS, CDR2 YFSETQ. The CDR3 sequence: CASSGGAGGTEAFF. In DNA, the CDR3 is TGCGCCAGCAGCGGTGGCGCAGGGGGCACTGAAGCTTTCTTT.

In this sample, this clonotype turned up a few times. The V call is TRBV12-3 or TRBV12-4, the J call TRBJ1-6, with D unresolved. The CDR3 totals 14 residues. Trimming shortened V by 1 base and J by 7 bases, and 8 bases separated the two germline ends. CDR3 DNA: TGTGCCAGCAGTTTAGTGACGGTGAATTCACCCCTCCACTTT. Protein product: CASSLVTVNSPLHF.

V and J are TRBV20-1 and TRBJ2-1, with 14 bases fitting TRBD2. The CDR3 sequence is 15 residues long. Germline CDR1 reads DFQATT; CDR2 reads SNEGSKA (reference sequence). The V segment lost 3 bases and the J segment 5 bases; nucleotides outside the gene matches: 3. In DNA form, the CDR3 reads TGCAGTGCTAGGCCGGGACTAGCGGGAGACAATGAGCAGTTCTTC. Translating it yields CSARPGLAGDNEQFF.

The chain combines TRBV7-8 with TRBJ2-7; 9 nucleotides match TRBD2. CDR1 is SGHVS, CDR2 FQNEAQ, per germline. This CDR3 has 15 residues. V was pared by 5 bases and J by 4 bases, with 9 bases of the junction left unmatched. In DNA, the CDR3 is TGTGCCAGCAGCCCCCTAGCGGGACGGGGATACGAGCAGTACGTC. Translating gives CASSPLAGRGYEQYV.